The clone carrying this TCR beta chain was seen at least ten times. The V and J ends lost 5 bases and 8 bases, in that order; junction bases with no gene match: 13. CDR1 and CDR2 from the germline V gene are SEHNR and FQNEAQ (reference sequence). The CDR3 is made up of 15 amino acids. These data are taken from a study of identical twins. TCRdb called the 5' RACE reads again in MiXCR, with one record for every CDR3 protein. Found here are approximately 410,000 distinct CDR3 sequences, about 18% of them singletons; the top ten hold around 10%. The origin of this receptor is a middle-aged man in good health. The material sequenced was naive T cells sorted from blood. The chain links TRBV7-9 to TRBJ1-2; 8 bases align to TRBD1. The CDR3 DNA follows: TGTGCCAGCAGCCTACAGGGGGTGACTCCTAGCGGCTACACCTTC. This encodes CASSLQGVTPSGYTF.